These T cell receptor beta chains were read from a single sample in a study of shared clonotypes between healthy human individuals. Here immunoSEQ multiplex PCR was the method, and the copy in TCRdb shows in-frame clones only, minus some. Among some 2,000,000 clones, about 95% were seen once, and the ten largest hold under 0.15%. The sample comprised naive CD4+ T cells sorted from blood. Every receptor here comes from a man aged 18 to 30 in good health. Both conserved end residues are part of each CDR3. The D gene is left open where the match is weak. A row's size may be missing; if present it is once, few, many or a size class.

TRBV5-4	TRBD2	16	.	TRBJ2-5	CASSLSLAGGQETQYF	TGTGCCAGCAGCTTGTCTCTCGCGGGAGGGCAAGAGACCCAGTACTTC
TRBV6-5	.	16	few	TRBJ1-1	CASSYSKHKMNTEAFF	TGTGCCAGCAGTTACTCGAAACACAAGATGAACACTGAAGCTTTCTTT
TRBV5-1	TRBD2	15	once	TRBJ2-2	CASSPTSGTAGELFF	TGCGCCAGCAGCCCCACTAGCGGGACTGCCGGGGAGCTGTTTTTT
TRBV6-1	.	14	.	TRBJ2-7	CASSEGGTSVKQYF	TGTGCCAGCAGTGAAGGGGGGACATCCGTAAAGCAGTACTTC
TRBV6-5	.	14	.	TRBJ2-5	CASSSADGQETQYF	TGTGCCAGCAGTTCCGCGGACGGCCAAGAGACCCAGTACTTC
TRBV25-1	TRBD1	16	.	TRBJ2-3	CASSEGTGVYPDTQYF	TGTGCCAGCAGTGAAGGGACAGGGGTATATCCAGATACGCAGTATTTT
TRBV2	.	21	.	TRBJ2-6	CASSPPPSFGARLSGANVLTF	TGTGCCAGCAGTCCTCCCCCCTCATTTGGGGCCCGTCTCTCTGGGGCCAACGTCCTGACTTTC
TRBV5-1	.	15	once	TRBJ1-1	CASSLEGRANTEAFF	TGCGCCAGCAGCTTGGAGGGCAGGGCGAACACTGAAGCTTTCTTT
TRBV6-6	TRBD2	15	.	TRBJ2-3	CASTQWAGGGDTQYF	TGTGCCAGCACCCAATGGGCGGGAGGTGGTGATACGCAGTATTTT
TRBV5-1	.	14	.	TRBJ2-2	CASSVTGRVGELFF	TGCGCCAGCAGCGTAACAGGGCGAGTCGGGGAGCTGTTTTTT
TRBV6-1	.	16	.	TRBJ2-1	CASSDRTSGGTNEQFF	TGTGCCAGCAGTGACCGCACCTCCGGGGGTACGAATGAGCAGTTCTTC
TRBV18	.	13	.	TRBJ2-3	CASSPPGLDTQYF	TGTGCCAGCTCACCACCTGGACTCGATACGCAGTATTTT
TRBV5-4	.	12	.	TRBJ1-1	CASSFGETEAFF	TGTGCCAGCAGCTTCGGTGAAACTGAAGCTTTCTTT
TRBV28	.	13	.	TRBJ1-1	CASRSGQNTEAFF	TGTGCCAGCAGGTCGGGACAGAACACTGAAGCTTTCTTT
TRBV19	.	15	.	TRBJ1-4	CASGGLDATNEKLFF	TGTGCCAGCGGGGGGCTAGACGCAACTAATGAAAAACTGTTTTTT
TRBV9	TRBD2	21	.	TRBJ2-2	CASSVASTSGKNIFYTGELFF	TGTGCCAGCAGCGTAGCCTCGACTAGCGGAAAAAACATTTTCTACACCGGGGAGCTGTTTTTT
TRBV30	.	13	.	TRBJ1-1	CAWGDGMNTEAFF	TGTGCCTGGGGGGACGGCATGAACACTGAAGCTTTCTTT
TRBV6-6	.	12	.	TRBJ1-5	CASGAWDQPQHF	TGTGCCAGCGGTGCTTGGGATCAGCCCCAGCATTTT
TRBV6-1	.	13	.	TRBJ2-7	CASGRDRSYEQYF	TGTGCCAGCGGCCGGGATAGGTCCTACGAGCAGTACTTC
TRBV9	.	12	.	TRBJ1-1	CASSVAQGEAFF	TGTGCCAGCAGCGTAGCTCAGGGGGAAGCTTTCTTT
TRBV4-2	.	18	.	TRBJ1-6	CASSQDGKFREVGSPLHF	TGTGCCAGCAGCCAAGATGGGAAGTTCAGGGAAGTTGGTTCACCCCTCCACTTT
TRBV9	TRBD2	18	.	TRBJ2-5	CASSPRTSGRDPKETQYF	TGTGCCAGCAGCCCCCGGACTAGCGGGAGGGATCCAAAAGAGACCCAGTACTTC
TRBV9	.	14	.	TRBJ2-7	CASSVEHTSYEQYF	TGTGCCAGCAGCGTTGAGCACACCTCCTACGAGCAGTACTTC
TRBV11-2	TRBD2	14	.	TRBJ2-3	CASSFGGVTDTQYF	TGTGCCAGCAGCTTCGGGGGGGTCACAGATACGCAGTATTTT
TRBV6-5	.	13	.	TRBJ1-2	CASKTGSNYGYTF	TGTGCCAGTAAGACAGGCTCTAACTATGGCTACACCTTC
TRBV7-2	TRBD1	16	.	TRBJ1-1	CASSPWTGGVSSEAFF	TGTGCCAGCAGCCCTTGGACAGGGGGCGTATCTTCTGAAGCTTTCTTT
TRBV5-1	.	14	.	TRBJ1-1	CASSLDRVGTEAFF	TGCGCCAGCAGCTTGGACAGGGTCGGAACTGAAGCTTTCTTT
TRBV9	TRBD1	16	.	TRBJ2-1	CASSPQGTGSHNEQFF	TGTGCCAGCAGCCCTCAGGGGACAGGGTCTCACAATGAGCAGTTCTTC
TRBV9	.	16	.	TRBJ1-4	CASSAWYGTTNEKLFF	TGTGCCAGCAGCGCTTGGTACGGGACAACTAATGAAAAACTGTTTTTT
TRBV5-6	TRBD1	15	.	TRBJ1-6	CASSLRGTGPSPLHF	TGTGCCAGCAGCTTGCGTGGGACAGGCCCTTCACCCCTCCACTTT
TRBV30	TRBD1	15	.	TRBJ1-3	CALSPGQSSGNTIYF	TGTGCCTTATCTCCGGGACAGTCCTCTGGAAACACCATATATTTT
TRBV18	.	16	.	TRBJ2-2	CASSPPGRANTGELFF	TGTGCCAGCTCACCACCAGGCAGAGCGAACACCGGGGAGCTGTTTTTT
TRBV2	.	13	.	TRBJ1-1	CASGRGVNTEAFF	TGTGCCAGCGGGAGAGGGGTGAACACTGAAGCTTTCTTT
TRBV6-6	TRBD1	14	.	TRBJ1-2	CASMVRTGVYGYTF	TGTGCCAGCATGGTCCGAACAGGGGTCTATGGCTACACCTTC
TRBV19	.	15	.	TRBJ1-3	CASRSGTFSGNTIYF	TGTGCCAGTAGGAGCGGGACCTTCTCTGGAAACACCATATATTTT
TRBV7-2	TRBD2	14	.	TRBJ2-1	CASKAGEVYNEQFF	TGTGCCAGCAAAGCGGGAGAAGTTTACAATGAGCAGTTCTTC
TRBV5-1	.	15	.	TRBJ2-3	CASSLGGVGTDTQYF	TGCGCCAGCAGCTTAGGTGGAGTCGGTACAGATACGCAGTATTTT
TRBV30	.	13	.	TRBJ1-2	CAWNGGPGYGYTF	TGTGCCTGGAACGGGGGGCCCGGCTATGGCTACACCTTC
TRBV6-1	.	13	.	TRBJ1-2	CASSDDSLRGYTF	TGTGCCAGCAGTGATGACAGTCTGAGGGGCTACACCTTC
TRBV7-6	.	16	.	TRBJ1-1	CASSLGRQGRTTEAFF	TGTGCCAGCAGCTTAGGTCGTCAGGGACGGACCACTGAAGCTTTCTTT
TRBV6-6	.	15	.	TRBJ1-5	CASSYKGSSNQPQHF	TGTGCCAGCAGTTACAAGGGGTCAAGCAATCAGCCCCAGCATTTT
TRBV10-1	.	15	once	TRBJ1-1	CASSEDEGRNTEAFF	TGCGCCAGCAGTGAGGACGAGGGCCGGAACACTGAAGCTTTCTTT
TRBV30	.	12	.	TRBJ2-2	CARQKNTGELFF	TGTGCACGACAGAAAAACACCGGGGAGCTGTTTTTT
TRBV27	TRBD1	12	.	TRBJ2-3	CASSNPRQGQYF	TGTGCCAGCAGTAATCCTAGACAGGGCCAGTATTTT
TRBV6-6	.	12	.	TRBJ1-1	CASSGAGAEAFF	TGTGCCAGCAGTGGGGCAGGGGCTGAAGCTTTCTTT
TRBV25-1	.	16	.	TRBJ2-2	CASSDQRKSNTGELFF	TGTGCCAGCAGTGACCAGAGGAAATCGAACACCGGGGAGCTGTTTTTT